Listed below are T cell receptor beta chains from one sample, sequenced in a study of blood T cell repertoires in COVID-19. TCRdb keeps only in-frame clones here, not all; method: immunoSEQ multiplex PCR. The sample has under 55,000 clones, about nine tenths seen once. Sequenced: peripheral blood. The receptors here all came from a woman older than 75 with active COVID-19. The CDR3 runs from the conserved cysteine through the conserved F or W. A D gene is named only where the DNA matches it firmly. Clone size is not always given. Where it is, it says once, few, many or a class for expanded clones.

abundance,v_gene,j_gene,d_gene,CDR3aa,CDR3nt
few,TRBV5-1,TRBJ2-7,TRBD1,CASSLDPGTGGGYEQYF,TGCGCCAGCAGCTTGGACCCGGGAACAGGGGGTGGCTACGAGCAGTACTTC
-,TRBV2,TRBJ2-5,TRBD2,CASSPGLAGGTQYF,TGTGCCAGCAGTCCGGGACTAGCGGGGGGAACCCAGTACTTC
-,TRBV18,TRBJ2-1,-,CASSPPLSGLYNEQFF,TGTGCCAGCTCACCTCCTCTCAGCGGGCTTTACAATGAGCAGTTCTTC
-,TRBV10-3,TRBJ2-3,TRBD1,CAIRDRGMDTQYF,TGTGCCATCAGGGACAGGGGGATGGATACGCAGTATTTT
-,TRBV5-1,TRBJ1-2,TRBD1,CASSLDDRGDGYTF,TGCGCCAGCAGCTTGGATGACAGGGGTGATGGCTACACCTTC
-,TRBV4-1,TRBJ2-5,TRBD1,CASSQDPWTGEYQETQYF,TGCGCCAGCAGCCAAGACCCTTGGACAGGGGAGTACCAAGAGACCCAATACTTC
-,TRBV9,TRBJ2-3,TRBD2,CASSVLLAGSTDTQYF,TGTGCCAGCAGCGTCTTACTAGCGGGGAGCACAGATACGCAGTATTTT
-,TRBV3-1/TRBV3-2,TRBJ2-2,TRBD1,CASSTGGTGTGELFF,TGTGCCAGCAGCACAGGGGGCACAGGCACCGGGGAGCTGTTTTTT
once,TRBV10-2,TRBJ1-2,TRBD1,CASSEGQGARGYTF,TGCGCCAGCAGTGAGGGACAGGGGGCTCGGGGCTACACCTTC
-,TRBV7-2,TRBJ2-5,-,CASSLASTSLQETQYF,TGTGCCAGCAGCTTAGCTTCGACTAGTCTCCAAGAGACCCAGTACTTC
-,TRBV15,TRBJ2-3,-,CATGAGKSTDTQYF,TGTGCCACGGGGGCCGGGAAGAGCACAGATACGCAGTATTTT
-,TRBV7-8,TRBJ1-2,TRBD1,CASSSGTGGYGYTF,TGTGCCAGCAGCTCGGGGACAGGCGGTTATGGCTACACCTTC
-,TRBV3-1/TRBV3-2,TRBJ2-1,TRBD2,CASSQVSGFGRFF,TGTGCCAGCAGCCAGGTTAGCGGGTTTGGTCGATTCTTC
few,TRBV28,TRBJ2-2,TRBD1,CASRVQGEGGELFF,TGTGCCAGCAGGGTTCAGGGGGAAGGCGGGGAGCTGTTTTTT
-,TRBV29-1,TRBJ2-1,-,CSVEDHLSKRLNEQFF,TGCAGCGTTGAAGATCACCTTTCTAAGAGGCTAAATGAGCAGTTCTTC
-,TRBV7-9,TRBJ2-1,TRBD2,CASSPSTSGGRDEQFF,TGTGCCAGCAGCCCCAGTACTAGCGGGGGCCGGGATGAGCAGTTCTTC
-,TRBV29-1,TRBJ2-1,-,CSVVVGQGNEQFF,TGCAGCGTTGTGGTGGGGCAAGGCAATGAGCAGTTCTTC
once,TRBV19,TRBJ2-6,-,CASSGTGANVLTF,TGTGCCAGTTCCGGGACAGGGGCCAACGTCCTGACTTTC